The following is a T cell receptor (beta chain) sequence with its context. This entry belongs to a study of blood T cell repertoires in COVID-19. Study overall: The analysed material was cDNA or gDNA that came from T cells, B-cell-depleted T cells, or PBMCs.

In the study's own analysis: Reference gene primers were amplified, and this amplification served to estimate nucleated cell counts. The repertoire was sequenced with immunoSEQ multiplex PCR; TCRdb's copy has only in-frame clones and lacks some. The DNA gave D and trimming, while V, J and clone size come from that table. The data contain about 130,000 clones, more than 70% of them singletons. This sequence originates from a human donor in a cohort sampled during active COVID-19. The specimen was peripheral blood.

The CDR3 sequence: CAWSHGTSGREQYF. The CDR3 DNA reads as TGTGCCTGGAGTCACGGGACTAGCGGGCGCGAGCAGTACTTC. The chain carries TRBV30 and TRBJ2-7, with 12 bases aligning to TRBD2. The CDR3 runs 14 residues. Germline values: CDR1 GTSNPN, CDR2 SVGIG (reference sequence). V was clipped by 2 bases and J by 6 bases; unmatched bases: 5.